This TCR beta chain was captured by sequencing in a study of CD8 T cells in ankylosing spondylitis. Study-level points and caveats: From matched ankylosing spondylitis synovial fluid, disease-linked clones were reportedly recovered at significantly enriched levels. Some of these motif variants have turned up before, in reports on reactive arthritis synovial fluid and blood.

5'-RACE, quantitative and with molecular barcodes, yielded the TCR beta libraries. TCRdb passed the 5' RACE reads through MiXCR, listing each CDR3 protein once. In the table there are tens of thousands of distinct CDR3 sequences, about 6.3% of which are singletons. Trimming stripped 1 base from V and 4 bases from J, with 11 bases between. The length of the CDR3 is 15 residues. The germline V gene has CDR1 KGHDR and CDR2 SFDVKD. The table lists this clonotype with many counts. Antigen: not known. The sequenced material came from blood, either unsorted or a sorted T cell fraction (not recorded which). The V call is TRBV24-1, the J call TRBJ2-3; D may be TRBD2 (5 bases). The TCR comes from a male donor with ankylosing spondylitis or in good health (not recorded which). Written as DNA, the CDR3 is TGTGCCACCAGTGATTTCTTGGCCGGGGCAGATACGCAGTATTTT. Amino acid sequence: CATSDFLAGADTQYF.